This entry lists 30 T cell receptor beta chains sequenced from one sample in a study of T cell responses to AZD1222 COVID-19 vaccine. Assay: immunoSEQ multiplex PCR; the TCRdb copy retains only in-frame clones and omits some. This sample has roughly 120,000 clones, with 88% found just once. This sample comprised peripheral blood, obtained on day 0 of AZD1222 vaccination. These receptors were collected from an adult in good health.

V gene TRBV5-5 combines with J gene TRBJ1-2, with D perhaps matching TRBD1 (5 bases). The V gene's germline CDR1 is SGHKS and CDR2 YYEKEE (reference sequence). The CDR3 sequence is 14 residues long. The V end lost 7 bases, the J end lost 4 bases, and 17 bases lay between the germline ends. The CDR3 loop reads CASSKVGVGYGYTF. The DNA of the CDR3 is TGTGCCAGCTCAAAGGTGGGGGTAGGCTATGGCTACACCTTC.

The genes are TRBV6-8 and TRBJ1-6; 10 nucleotides match TRBD1. V shed 5 bases and J 5 bases; nucleotides not matched to a gene: 12. The CDR3 length is 18 residues. CDR1 and CDR2 (germline): MNHGY, SAAAGT. The CDR3 protein is CASSLDRGPRHDNSPLHF. DNA for the CDR3: TGTGCCAGCAGTCTCGACAGGGGGCCTAGACACGATAATTCACCCCTCCACTTT.

This clone was seen only once. The V call is TRBV2, the J call TRBJ1-6; a weak D match, TRBD1 (5 bases). The CDR3 sequence is 15 residues long. The V gene's germline CDR1 is SNHLY and CDR2 FYNNEI. Trimming removed 7 bases from V and 5 bases from J, with 15 bases in between. The CDR3 DNA sequence: TGTGCCAGCACCCTTTATATGGGGGATAATTCACCCCTCCACTTT. It codes for CASTLYMGDNSPLHF.

This chain links TRBV7-2 with TRBJ2-3, with 12 bases aligning to TRBD2. The J segment lost 5 bases and the V segment lost 5 bases, leaving 2 bases of the junction unmatched. Germline V CDR1 and CDR2: SGHTA, FQGNSA. This CDR3 region has 14 residues. The CDR3 nucleotides are TGTGCCAGCAGCCAGGGACTAGCGGGAGATACGCAGTATTTT. Translated, it gives CASSQGLAGDTQYF.

The rearrangement uses TRBV15 and TRBJ1-4; possibly TRBD1 for D (5 bases). Germline V gene sequence: CDR1 LNHNV, CDR2 YYDKDF (reference sequence). V was shortened by 6 bases and J by 0 bases, with 11 bases between the two germline ends. The CDR3 length is 15 residues. CDR3 loop: CATSHGATTNEKLFF. The CDR3, as DNA: TGTGCCACCAGTCATGGGGCGACAACTAATGAAAAACTGTTTTTT.

The chain is built from TRBV15 and TRBJ2-5; weak D call: TRBD2 (6 bases). V was clipped by 0 bases and J by 1 base, with 9 bases between them. This CDR3 region has 15 residues. CDR1 and CDR2 (germline): LNHNV, YYDKDF (reference sequence). CDR3 protein: CATSRDRGVQETQYF. The CDR3 region has the DNA TGTGCCACCAGCAGAGATCGCGGGGTCCAAGAGACCCAGTACTTC. The variable domain in full, completed from reference TRBV15 and TRBJ2-5, reads DAMVIQNPRYQVTQFGKPVTLSCSQTLNHNVMYWYQQKSSQAPKLLFHYYDKDFNNEADTPDNFQSRRPNTSFCFLDIRSPGLGDTAMYLCATSRDRGVQETQYFGPGTRLLVL.

This rearrangement joins TRBV3-1 (or the pseudogene TRBV3-2) to TRBJ1-6, with TRBD1 matching 8 bases. The J segment lost 3 bases and the V segment lost 8 bases, leaving 0 bases of the junction unmatched. The CDR3 is 13 amino acids. The V gene's germline CDR1 is LGHDT and CDR2 YNNKEL (reference sequence). The CDR3 nucleotides are TGTGCCAGCGACAGGGGCTATAATTCACCCCTCCACTTT. Translation: CASDRGYNSPLHF.

This chain uses TRBV10-3 with TRBJ1-2; D is unresolved. The V gene lost 7 bases and the J gene lost 6 bases, with 15 bases spanning the gap. The germline V gene encodes CDR1 ENHRY and CDR2 SYGVKD. The CDR3 totals 13 residues. The CDR3 loop reads CAITADSMHGYTF. The CDR3 DNA reads as TGTGCCATCACAGCGGACTCCATGCATGGCTACACCTTC.

The DNA of the CDR3 is TGCGCCAGCAGCTTGTCCCCGGGACCACCGAACTACGAGCAGTACTTC. Residues: CASSLSPGPPNYEQYF. The V call is TRBV5-1, the J call TRBJ2-7; D may correspond to TRBD1 or TRBD2 (5 bases each). V was pared by 1 base and J by 3 bases, with 17 bases between. Germline V lookup: CDR1 SGHRS, CDR2 YFSETQ. The CDR3 totals 16 residues. Filled out from reference TRBV5-1 and TRBJ2-7, the complete variable domain reads KAGVTQTPRYLIKTRGQQVTLSCSPISGHRSVSWYQQTPGQGLQFLFEYFSETQRNKGNFPGRFSGRQFSNSRSEMNVSTLELGDSALYLCASSLSPGPPNYEQYFGPGTRLTVT.

Only a few counts were recorded for this clone. The chain employs TRBV10-1 and TRBJ2-2; tentatively, D is TRBD2 (6 bases). Germline V gives CDR1 WNHNN, CDR2 SYGVQD (reference sequence). The V end lost 1 base, the J end lost 5 bases, and 11 bases lay between the germline ends. The CDR3 length is 15 residues. In DNA, the CDR3 is TGCGCCAGCAGTGAGTGGAGGGGAGTTACCGGGGAGCTGTTTTTT. Protein sequence: CASSEWRGVTGELFF.

The genes are TRBV7-2 and TRBJ1-6; no firm D call. Trimming took off 5 bases at V and 7 bases at J, with 18 bases between the two ends. Germline values: CDR1 SGHTA, CDR2 FQGNSA. This CDR3 is built from 16 residues. This chain's CDR3 is CASSPPRTGPNSPLHF. The CDR3 region has the DNA TGTGCCAGCAGCCCCCCTAGAACCGGCCCCAATTCACCCCTCCACTTT.

This clone was recorded once. V and J are TRBV28 and TRBJ2-1, with D perhaps TRBD1 or TRBD2 (5 bases each). This CDR3 contains 17 residues. CDR1 MDHEN and CDR2 SYDVKM come from the germline V gene. V was cut by 3 bases and J by 0 bases, with 15 bases left in between. The DNA of the CDR3 is TGTGCCAGCAGTTTGCTGCAAAAGGGGAGCTCCTACAATGAGCAGTTCTTC. It yields the protein CASSLLQKGSSYNEQFF.

CDR3 amino acids: CASSPTSGGLYNEQFF. The DNA of the CDR3 is TGTGCCAGCAGTCCGACTAGCGGGGGTCTCTACAATGAGCAGTTCTTC. This chain links TRBV6-2 or TRBV6-3 with TRBJ2-1; 12 nucleotides match TRBD2. Per germline, CDR1 MNHEY and CDR2 SVGEGT. The CDR3 length is 16 residues. Trimming cost V 5 bases and J 3 bases; bases outside gene matches: 5.

This clone was seen just once. The CDR3 DNA reads as TGTGCCAGCAGCCTACAGGGCTTTCCGAACACCGGGGAGCTGTTTTTT. Translating it yields CASSLQGFPNTGELFF. V usage is TRBV14 and J usage is TRBJ2-2, with D perhaps matching TRBD1 (6 bases). V lost 4 bases to trimming and J lost 0 bases, with 12 bases between them. Germline-derived CDR1 and CDR2 are SGHDN and FVKESK. The CDR3 extends over 16 amino acids.

V is TRBV6-2 or TRBV6-3 and J is TRBJ1-4; D uncertain. Germline V gene lookup returns CDR1 MNHEY and CDR2 SVGEGT. Trimming removed 0 bases from V and 5 bases from J, with 7 bases in between. The CDR3 consists of 14 residues. The CDR3, as DNA: TGTGCCAGCAGTTACTCTGGTCCGAATGAAAAACTGTTTTTT. Encoded protein: CASSYSGPNEKLFF.

This chain joins TRBV27 and TRBJ2-1; no firm D call. The CDR3 extends over 13 amino acids. The V gene's germline CDR1 is MNHEY and CDR2 SMNVEV (reference sequence). Trimming removed 2 bases from V and 2 bases from J, with 4 bases in between. In nucleotides, the CDR3 is TGTGCCAGCAGTTTAAAACCCTACAATGAGCAGTTCTTC. It is translated as CASSLKPYNEQFF.

The rearrangement links TRBV28 to TRBJ1-5; 7 bases line up with TRBD1. CDR1 and CDR2 (germline): MDHEN, SYDVKM. The CDR3 is made up of 14 amino acids. Losses at the gene ends were 4 bases for V and 5 bases for J; bases not matched to a gene: 5. The CDR3, as DNA: TGTGCCAGCAGTTCTCTACAGGGGCATCAGCCCCAGCATTTT. Its translation is CASSSLQGHQPQHF. The entire variable domain, with the rest obtained from reference TRBV28 and TRBJ1-5, is as follows: DVKVTQSSRYLVKRTGEKVFLECVQDMDHENMFWYRQDPGLGLRLIYFSYDVKMKEKGDIPEGYSVSREKKERFSLILESASTNQTSMYLCASSSLQGHQPQHFGDGTRLSIL.

The chain is built from TRBV6-6 and TRBJ2-5; unclear D gene. The germline CDR1 and CDR2 sequences are MNHNY and SVGAGI (reference sequence). V lost 3 bases and J lost 5, with 13 bases in between. This CDR3 region has 14 residues. The CDR3 here is CASSYGPRLETQYF. The CDR3 coding sequence is TGTGCCAGCAGTTATGGGCCGCGGTTGGAGACCCAGTACTTC.

The V call is TRBV6-5, the J call TRBJ2-1; TRBD2 aligns across 10 bases. The germline V gene has CDR1 MNHEY and CDR2 SVGAGI. The V segment lost 6 bases and the J segment 5 bases; nucleotides outside the gene matches: 4. The CDR3 extends over 14 amino acids. The CDR3 DNA reads as TGTGCCAGCAGAACTAGCGGGGCACACAATGAGCAGTTCTTC. It yields the protein CASRTSGAHNEQFF.

The chain couples TRBV24-1 to TRBJ1-1; weak D call: TRBD1 (6 bases). Germline values: CDR1 KGHDR, CDR2 SFDVKD. CDR3 length: 12 residues. Between the trimmed V and J ends, which lost 4 bases and 8 bases, there was a span of 10 bases. The CDR3 protein is CATSEPGTEAFF. The CDR3 DNA reads as TGTGCCACCAGTGAACCCGGGACAGAAGCTTTCTTT.

The genes are TRBV7-2 and TRBJ1-1; D possibly corresponds to TRBD1 (6 bases). V lost 1 base and J 0 bases, leaving 12 bases between the germline ends. The CDR3 contains 16 residues. Germline CDR1 SGHTA, CDR2 FQGNSA. CDR3 DNA sequence: TGTGCCAGCAGCTTAGACCCCCAGGGGATGAACACTGAAGCTTTCTTT. Translation gives CASSLDPQGMNTEAFF.

V is TRBV4-2 and J is TRBJ2-3; tentatively, D is TRBD1 (6 bases). With 2 bases removed from V and 3 bases from J, the gap between germline ends came to 9 bases. CDR1 and CDR2 from the germline V gene are LGHNA and YNFKEQ. CDR3 length equals 14 residues. The CDR3 is CASSQQGGTDTQYF. The CDR3 nucleotides read TGTGCCAGCAGCCAACAAGGGGGAACAGATACGCAGTATTTT.

The chain joins TRBV12-3 or TRBV12-4 to TRBJ2-2; D is unresolved. Deletions cut 5 bases from V and 4 bases from J, with 5 bases between. The CDR3 covers 12 residues. CDR3 coding DNA: TGTGCCAGCAGTAGAGGCACCGGGGAGCTGTTTTTT. Amino acid sequence: CASSRGTGELFF.

This clone was counted between two and nine times. This chain connects TRBV7-9 to TRBJ1-2; TRBD1 agrees at 7 bases. Germline values: CDR1 SEHNR, CDR2 FQNEAQ (reference sequence). Trimming removed 5 bases from V and 5 bases from J; junction bases left unmatched: 5. The CDR3 is 13 amino acids. CDR3 coding DNA: TGTGCCAGCAGCCCGGGACAGAGATATGGCTACACCTTC. Encoded protein: CASSPGQRYGYTF.

The rearrangement joins TRBV28 to TRBJ1-5; unclear D gene. Trimming removed 5 bases at V and 0 bases at J, with 11 bases between. Germline V gene sequence: CDR1 MDHEN, CDR2 SYDVKM. This CDR3 contains 15 residues. The CDR3 here is CASSPGGNSNQPQHF. Written as DNA, the CDR3 is TGTGCCAGCAGTCCGGGAGGAAATAGCAATCAGCCCCAGCATTTT.

This clone is a singleton in its sample. This chain connects TRBV11-2 to TRBJ2-7; D gene unclear. Trimming removed 4 bases from V and 5 bases from J, with 9 bases in between. Germline assignment: CDR1 SGHAT and CDR2 FQNNGV. This CDR3 is built from 12 residues. The CDR3 spells CASSSGGDEQYF. The CDR3 DNA reads as TGTGCCAGCAGCTCCGGTGGGGACGAGCAGTACTTC.

There are a few counts of this clone. The chain recombines TRBV19 with TRBJ1-1; possible D gene TRBD1, 5 bases. The CDR3 has 17 residues. Between the trimmed V and J ends, which lost 7 bases and 5 bases, there was a span of 26 bases. The germline V gene encodes CDR1 LNHDA and CDR2 SQIVND (reference sequence). This CDR3 reads CASTISYARDRGTEAFF. In DNA, the CDR3 is TGTGCCAGTACCATTTCTTACGCCCGGGATAGGGGTACTGAAGCTTTCTTT.

Worth noting for this clone: This sample also contains other DNA sequences that code for the same CDR3. The chain uses TRBV5-1 and TRBJ1-2; 8 nucleotides agree with TRBD1. The CDR3 runs to 14 residues. The junction had 6 bases not matched to a gene; V was cut back by 4 bases and J by 4 bases. The germline CDR1 and CDR2 sequences are SGHRS and YFSETQ. CDR3 coding DNA: TGCGCCAGCAGCCAAGGACAGGGAGGCTATGGCTACACCTTC. This gives the protein CASSQGQGGYGYTF.

In DNA form, the CDR3 reads TGTGCCAGCAGCTTACAAGGGGCAGATTCACCCCTCCACTTT. Encoded protein: CASSLQGADSPLHF. The chain couples TRBV7-2 to TRBJ1-6; tentatively, D is TRBD1 (5 bases). V lost 2 bases to trimming and J lost 8 bases, with 10 bases between them. The CDR3 has 14 amino acids. Germline-derived CDR1 and CDR2 are SGHTA and FQGNSA.

The chain is built from TRBV19 and TRBJ2-6; tentatively, D is TRBD1 (5 bases). V was pared by 1 base and J by 4 bases, with 14 bases between. The germline CDR1 and CDR2 sequences are LNHDA and SQIVND (reference sequence). There are 17 residues in the CDR3. Here the CDR3 reads CASSIGRVSFGANVLTF. The CDR3 bases are TGTGCCAGTAGTATAGGCAGGGTGTCTTTCGGGGCCAACGTCCTGACTTTC.